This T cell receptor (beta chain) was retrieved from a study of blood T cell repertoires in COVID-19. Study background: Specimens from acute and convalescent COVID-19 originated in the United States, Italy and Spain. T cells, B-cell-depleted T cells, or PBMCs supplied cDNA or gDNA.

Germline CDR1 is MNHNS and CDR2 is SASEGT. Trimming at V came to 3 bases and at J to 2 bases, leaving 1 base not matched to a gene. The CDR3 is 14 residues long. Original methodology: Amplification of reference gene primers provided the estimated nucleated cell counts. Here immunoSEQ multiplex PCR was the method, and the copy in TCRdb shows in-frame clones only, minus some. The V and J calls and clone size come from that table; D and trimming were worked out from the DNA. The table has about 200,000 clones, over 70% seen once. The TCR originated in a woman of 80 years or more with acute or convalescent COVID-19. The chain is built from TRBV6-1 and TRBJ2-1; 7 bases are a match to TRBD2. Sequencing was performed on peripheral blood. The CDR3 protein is CASSDGTTYNEQFF. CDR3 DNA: TGTGCCAGCAGTGATGGGACTACCTACAATGAGCAGTTCTTC.